The present T cell receptor (beta chain) was sequenced within a study of cytomegalovirus exposure and HLA in healthy donors. Findings of the study overall: Evidence from a later analysis indicated that most CMV-associated TCR beta chains looked HLA-restricted.

Concerning this clone: Its cognate antigen is unknown.

PCR employed 60 Vbeta and 13 Jbeta primers. Using immunoSEQ multiplex PCR, the repertoire was profiled, and TCRdb retains in-frame clones only, with some absent. The table shows 160,000 or so clones, with 77% occurring only once. V lost 5 bases to trimming and J lost 6 bases; unmatched junction nucleotides: 10. In germline, CDR1 is SGHTA, CDR2 FQGNSA. This CDR3 contains 14 residues. The TCR comes from a man between 50 and 59 years old in good health and CMV-seropositive. The chain recombines TRBV7-2 with TRBJ2-7, with 7 bases that match TRBD2. Sequencing input: PBMCs. In DNA, the CDR3 is TGTGCCAGCAGCGGTGGGACTACCGCCCGCGAGCAGTACTTC. Protein product: CASSGGTTAREQYF.